This TCR beta chain was profiled in a study of T-cell reconstitution after alpha-beta-depleted transplantation in children. This clonotype was picked up many times. Unique molecular identifiers were incorporated when the TCRbeta library was constructed. TCRdb passed the PCR reads through MiXCR, listing each CDR3 protein once. In the table there are about 610,000 distinct CDR3 sequences, roughly a tenth of which are singletons. The CDR3 is 15 amino acids. V lost 1 base, J lost 1 base, and 7 bases lay in between. In germline, CDR1 is SGHVS, CDR2 FNYEAQ. The material was PBMCs from the stem cell graft donor, obtained from the stem cell graft. This rearrangement joins TRBV7-6 to TRBJ2-2; no clear D gene. The source is a human donor who donated a stem cell graft to a child with acute myeloid leukemia. For the CDR3, the DNA is TGTGCCAGCAGCTTAGGTCCGATGAACACCGGGGAGCTGTTTTTT. Translated: CASSLGPMNTGELFF.